These T cell receptor beta chains were read from a single sample in a study of cytomegalovirus exposure and HLA in healthy donors. Profiling relied on immunoSEQ multiplex PCR, and the TCRdb table lists in-frame clones only, not all of them. Its listing shows 100,000 to 150,000 clones. The sample was PBMCs. Receptors originate from a middle-aged woman in good health and CMV-seronegative. The CDR3 runs from the conserved cysteine through the conserved F or W. D genes are given only for firm matches.

D: TRBD1; length: 14; J: TRBJ2-3; V: TRBV5-3; DNA: TGTGCCAGAAGCTTTAACAGGGGGGCCGATACGCAGTATTTT; CDR3: CARSFNRGADTQYF
D: NA; length: 13; J: TRBJ1-1; V: TRBV7-9; DNA: TGTGCCAGCAGCACGACCGGGACTGCGGTATCTTTCTTT; CDR3: CASSTTGTAVSFF
D: NA; length: 15; J: TRBJ1-1; V: TRBV6-6; DNA: TGTGCCAGCAGTTACTCGTTTCCAGGGAGGACTGAAGCTTTCTTT; CDR3: CASSYSFPGRTEAFF
D: NA; length: 15; J: TRBJ2-3; V: TRBV6-5; DNA: TGTGCCAGCAGTTACGGGAGGACTAGCACAGATACGCAGTATTTT; CDR3: CASSYGRTSTDTQYF
D: NA; length: 17; J: TRBJ2-3; V: TRBV5-1; DNA: TGCGCCAGCAGCTTGGCCGCTGGGACTCCTCGCACAGATACGCAGTATTTT; CDR3: CASSLAAGTPRTDTQYF
D: NA; length: 16; J: TRBJ1-5; V: TRBV28; DNA: TGTGCCAGCAGTTTATTGCGCTTCTATAGCAATCAGCCCCAGCATTTT; CDR3: CASSLLRFYSNQPQHF
D: NA; length: 14; J: TRBJ1-3; V: TRBV6-5; DNA: TGTGCCAGCAGTTACGGAGGGCCTGGAAACACCATATATTTT; CDR3: CASSYGGPGNTIYF
D: NA; length: 13; J: TRBJ1-2; V: TRBV19; DNA: TGTGCCAGTAGTATAACCGGGTTCGATGGCTACACCTTC; CDR3: CASSITGFDGYTF
D: NA; length: 14; J: TRBJ1-2; V: TRBV19; DNA: TGTGCCAGTACCCCCGCCAGGGTTAACTATGGCTACACCTTC; CDR3: CASTPARVNYGYTF
D: TRBD1; length: 14; J: TRBJ2-5; V: TRBV5-4; DNA: TGTGCCAGCAGCCCGGGACAGCCCCAAGAGACCCAGTACTTC; CDR3: CASSPGQPQETQYF
D: NA; length: 13; J: TRBJ1-1; V: TRBV18; DNA: TGTGCCAGCTCACCCGGACAGAACACTGAAGCTTTCTTT; CDR3: CASSPGQNTEAFF
D: TRBD2; length: 18; J: TRBJ2-2; V: TRBV19; DNA: TGTGCCAGTAGTAAGCTAGCGGGGGGACCAGTGAACACCGGGGAGCTGTTTTTT; CDR3: CASSKLAGGPVNTGELFF
D: NA; length: 12; J: TRBJ2-7; V: TRBV28; DNA: TGTGCCAGCAGTCCTCGGGTCTACGAGCAGTACTTC; CDR3: CASSPRVYEQYF
D: NA; length: 14; J: TRBJ1-6; V: TRBV2; DNA: TGTGCCAGCAGTGTCGCCAGGGCTAATTCACCCCTCCACTTT; CDR3: CASSVARANSPLHF
D: NA; length: 15; J: TRBJ2-5; V: TRBV7-2; DNA: TGTGCCAGCAGCTTAAAATGGCAGGTCGAAGAGACCCAGTACTTC; CDR3: CASSLKWQVEETQYF
D: TRBD1; length: 18; J: TRBJ1-3; V: TRBV5-1; DNA: TGCGCCAGCAGCTCGGGCAGGGGGCGAACGGAGTCTGGAAACACCATATATTTT; CDR3: CASSSGRGRTESGNTIYF
D: NA; length: 15; J: TRBJ2-5; V: TRBV7-8; DNA: TGTGCCAGCAGCTTAGGCGTCTTGCGTCAAGAGACCCAGTACTTC; CDR3: CASSLGVLRQETQYF
D: NA; length: 16; J: TRBJ2-5; V: TRBV4-1; DNA: TGCGCCAGCAGCCAACAGGGGAACGGTGATTGGGAGACCCAGTACTTC; CDR3: CASSQQGNGDWETQYF
D: NA; length: 13; J: TRBJ1-2; V: TRBV7-2; DNA: TGTGCCAGCAGCCCGGACACCAACTATGGCTACACCTTC; CDR3: CASSPDTNYGYTF
D: NA; length: 16; J: TRBJ1-3; V: TRBV9; DNA: TGTGCCAGCAGCGTAGATCCGTACTATTCCGGAAACACCATATATTTT; CDR3: CASSVDPYYSGNTIYF
D: TRBD1; length: 14; J: TRBJ2-1; V: TRBV5-1; DNA: TGCGCCACGAACCCGGGACAGGGAGGGAATGAGCAGTTCTTC; CDR3: CATNPGQGGNEQFF
D: NA; length: 15; J: TRBJ1-5; V: TRBV2; DNA: TGTGCCAGCACTGCGGACGGCGGGGGCAATCAGCCCCAGCATTTT; CDR3: CASTADGGGNQPQHF
D: NA; length: 14; J: TRBJ2-2; V: TRBV7-3; DNA: TGTGCCAGCAGCTTGGCAGGCATAACCGGGGAGCTGTTTTTT; CDR3: CASSLAGITGELFF
D: NA; length: 14; J: TRBJ2-2; V: TRBV11-1; DNA: TGTGCCAGCAGCCCCCGCGGGGACGACGGGGAGCTGTTTTTT; CDR3: CASSPRGDDGELFF
D: NA; length: 15; J: TRBJ1-2; V: TRBV27; DNA: TGTGCCAGCAGTTTTCAGGGGCGAATCAACTATGGCTACACCTTC; CDR3: CASSFQGRINYGYTF
D: NA; length: 16; J: TRBJ1-1; V: TRBV7-2; DNA: TGTGCCAGCAGCTTACACCCCAGATCAATGAACACTGAAGCTTTCTTT; CDR3: CASSLHPRSMNTEAFF
D: TRBD1; length: 14; J: TRBJ1-2; V: TRBV6-1; DNA: TGTGCCAGCAGTGAGCTGGGACAGGGACGTGGCTACACCTTC; CDR3: CASSELGQGRGYTF
D: NA; length: 13; J: TRBJ2-5; V: TRBV6-5; DNA: TGTGCCACCAGGAGGCTAGCTGGAGAGACCCAGTACTTC; CDR3: CATRRLAGETQYF
D: NA; length: 13; J: TRBJ2-7; V: TRBV5-6; DNA: TGTGCCAGCAGCTTGTCGTACGGGAATCAGCAGTACTTC; CDR3: CASSLSYGNQQYF
D: NA; length: 15; J: TRBJ1-1; V: TRBV15; DNA: TGTGCCACCAGCAGAGAGGTCGGCAGGGGCACTGAAGCTTTCTTT; CDR3: CATSREVGRGTEAFF
D: NA; length: 14; J: TRBJ1-1; V: TRBV11-3; DNA: TGTGCCAGCACATTAACTGCCGAGAACACTGAAGCTTTCTTT; CDR3: CASTLTAENTEAFF
D: NA; length: 12; J: TRBJ1-1; V: TRBV6-4; DNA: TGTGCCAGCGGGGGCGAGGGAACTGAAGCTTTCTTT; CDR3: CASGGEGTEAFF
D: NA; length: 14; J: TRBJ2-3; V: TRBV5-4; DNA: TGTGCCAGCAGCTCTTTCAGGGAAACAGATACGCAGTATTTT; CDR3: CASSSFRETDTQYF
D: NA; length: 12; J: TRBJ2-7; V: TRBV6-6; DNA: TGTGCCAGCAGTTACGGTAGCGACGAGCAGTACTTC; CDR3: CASSYGSDEQYF
D: NA; length: 14; J: TRBJ1-2; V: TRBV5-1; DNA: TGCGCCAGCAGCTTGGAACCGGGGGTGGGGGGCTACACCTTC; CDR3: CASSLEPGVGGYTF
D: TRBD1; length: 13; J: TRBJ2-7; V: TRBV7-2; DNA: TGTGCCAGCACCCAGGACAGGGACGACGAGCAGTACTTC; CDR3: CASTQDRDDEQYF
D: NA; length: 17; J: TRBJ1-2; V: TRBV11-2; DNA: TGTGCCAGCAGCTTAGAACCCAACAGTGCCCCCCACTATGGCTACACCTTC; CDR3: CASSLEPNSAPHYGYTF
D: NA; length: 13; J: TRBJ1-1; V: TRBV19; DNA: TGTGCCAGTAGTACCTTAACAGGGTTTGAAGCTTTCTTT; CDR3: CASSTLTGFEAFF
D: TRBD1; length: 14; J: TRBJ1-3; V: TRBV7-2; DNA: TGTGCCAGCAGCTTGACAGGGCCAAGAAACACCATATATTTT; CDR3: CASSLTGPRNTIYF
D: NA; length: 12; J: TRBJ1-1; V: TRBV5-5; DNA: TGTGCCAGCAGCTTCTCAGGGGCTGAAGCTTTCTTT; CDR3: CASSFSGAEAFF
D: TRBD1; length: 16; J: TRBJ1-2; V: TRBV6-1; DNA: TGTGCCAGCAGTGGTATCCCGGGACAGGGGCTTTATGGCTACACCTTC; CDR3: CASSGIPGQGLYGYTF
D: TRBD2; length: 18; J: TRBJ2-2; V: TRBV11-3; DNA: TGTGCCAGCAGCCTCGGACTAGCGGGGGCTACGGGAACCGGGGAGCTGTTTTTT; CDR3: CASSLGLAGATGTGELFF
D: NA; length: 11; J: TRBJ2-5; V: TRBV20-1; DNA: TGCAGTGCTAGAGATAAAGAGACCCAGTACTTC; CDR3: CSARDKETQYF
D: NA; length: 14; J: TRBJ2-6; V: TRBV5-8; DNA: TGTGCCAGCAGCCACGGCTCTGGGGCCAACGTCCTGACTTTC; CDR3: CASSHGSGANVLTF
D: NA; length: 13; J: TRBJ1-1; V: TRBV7-3; DNA: TGTGCCAGCAGCTCCACGGTGAACACTGAAGCTTTCTTT; CDR3: CASSSTVNTEAFF
D: NA; length: 15; J: TRBJ2-7; V: TRBV7-2; DNA: TGTGCCAGCAGCTCCGGCCCGGGGAATAACTACGAGCAGTACTTC; CDR3: CASSSGPGNNYEQYF